This T cell receptor beta chain was documented in a study of blood T cell repertoires in COVID-19 (dated by TCRdb to 2018 to 2021). For context, the study as a whole: The collaborator samples originated in the United States, Italy and Spain and spanned the acute and convalescent phases of COVID-19. The prospective study material was composed of cDNA or gDNA derived from T cells, B-cell-depleted T cells, or PBMCs. Subjects who had been exposed to COVID-19, were actively infected with it, or had recovered from it provided the deeply sampled blood TCRbeta repertoires that made up the dataset. The repertoires were released in a freely available public database intended as a resource for research on the immune response to SARS-CoV-2. Samples were obtained from the ongoing ImmuneRACE study (first 160 participants) and from approximately 1,200 subjects provided by 6 global collaborators. A de-identified subject ID, COVID-19 status, age in years and sex were almost always included in the sample metadata. Where available, HLA class I and class II types were taken from metadata supplied by the sample provider and were not determined by assay-based typing.

Taken from cysteine to phenylalanine, the CDR3 has 15 residues. The entry retains the CDR3 DNA only, 45 bases that are in frame from base 1. CDR1 and CDR2 were assigned from the germline V gene as SGHDN and FVKESK. For this chain, trimming is 1 base at the V end and 7 bases at the J end, and the number of junction bases without a gene match is 6. Findings and caveats that apply to the study as a whole: How much clinical and demographic metadata was included differed by source and by participant, and the metadata was provided uncurated.

The immunoSEQ Assay, a bias-controlled multiplex PCR, was used to amplify TCRbeta CDR3 regions from genomic DNA. Per the original workflow: Within the assay, amplification of reference gene primers was used to estimate how many nucleated cells each sample contained. To quantify the absolute abundance of each unique TCRbeta CDR3 rearrangement, sequence reads were collapsed and filtered. For each sample, productive Simpson clonality was calculated by taking the square root of Simpson's diversity index across productive rearrangements. TCRdb limited this immuneACCESS table to in-frame rearrangements with V and J called. A share of clones is missing; checked studies link under half to unresolved V genes, and the rest is unexplained. That table furnishes V, J and clone size, whereas the DNA furnished D and trimming. This sample is represented by roughly 150,000 clones; over 70% of them were singletons. The ten largest account for about 3.4% of the sample.

To note about this clone: The antigen this receptor binds is unknown. No per-base quality is available; no much larger clone lies one base away.

Enrolling through a virtual design, the prospective study's participants ranged in age from roughly 18 to 89 years and lived across about two dozen United States geographic areas. In the prospective study, cohorts were assigned on the basis of participant-reported clinical history obtained from a screening survey and a study questionnaire. ImmuneRACE Cohort 3 recovered participants were defined by two consecutive negative NP/OP PCR tests, healthcare professional clearance, or symptom resolution. In the prospective study, whole blood, serum and a nasopharyngeal or oropharyngeal swab were collected from each participant by mobile phlebotomists. Additional blood draws and questionnaires over an approximately two-month period could optionally be provided by prospective study participants. Blood samples from the prospective study were shipped frozen or at room temperature prior to DNA extraction.

The sample consisted of PBMCs or T cells enriched from blood (not recorded which). This TCR was sampled from a woman aged 60-75 years who had recovered from COVID-19. The sequence joins TRBV14 to TRBJ2-2; 7 central bases correspond to TRBD1. The bases read TGTGCCAGCAGCCAAGTGACAGGGCTTGACGGGGAGCTGTTTTTT. Translated, it reads CASSQVTGLDGELFF. Full variable domain (CDR3 extended with the reference TRBV14 and TRBJ2-2 proteins): EAGVTQFPSHSVIEKGQTVTLRCDPISGHDNLYWYRRVMGKEIKFLLHFVKESKQDESGMPNNRFLAERTGGTYSTLKVQPAELEDSGVYFCASSQVTGLDGELFFGEGSRLTVL.